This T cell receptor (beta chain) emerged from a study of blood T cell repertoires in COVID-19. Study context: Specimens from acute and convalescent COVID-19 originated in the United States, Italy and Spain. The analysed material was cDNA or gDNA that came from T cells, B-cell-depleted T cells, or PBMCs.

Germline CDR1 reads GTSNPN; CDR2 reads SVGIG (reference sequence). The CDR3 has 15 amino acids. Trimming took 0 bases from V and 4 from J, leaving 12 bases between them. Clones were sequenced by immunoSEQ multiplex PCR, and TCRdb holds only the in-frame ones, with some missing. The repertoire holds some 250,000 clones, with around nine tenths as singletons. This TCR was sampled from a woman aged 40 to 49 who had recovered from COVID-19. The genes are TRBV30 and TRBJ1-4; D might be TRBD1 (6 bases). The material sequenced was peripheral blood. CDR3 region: CAWSVRAGVNEKLFF. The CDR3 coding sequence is TGTGCCTGGAGTGTACGGGCAGGGGTTAATGAAAAACTGTTTTTT.